Following are 21 T cell receptor beta chains from one sample sequenced in a study of blood T cell repertoires in COVID-19. Only in-frame clones appear in the TCRdb table, and some are missing; sequencing was by immunoSEQ multiplex PCR. The sample records over 350,000 clones, roughly 85% being singletons. Source material: PBMCs or T cells enriched from blood (not recorded which). These receptor sequences come from a woman aged 18-30 years with acute COVID-19.

This clone came up once. This chain connects TRBV4-2 to TRBJ1-2; weak D call: TRBD1 (5 bases). This CDR3 is 12 amino acids long. Trimming left V 2 bases short and J 7 bases short, with 8 bases between. Germline V gene lookup returns CDR1 LGHNA and CDR2 YNFKEQ. DNA of the CDR3: TGTGCCAGCAGCCAAACTCAGGGTGGCTACACCTTC. This codes for CASSQTQGGYTF.

In DNA form, the CDR3 reads TGCGCCAGCAGCCCCGACCTTCTCGGGAATTCACCCCTCCACTTT. Its translation is CASSPDLLGNSPLHF. This chain links TRBV4-1 with TRBJ1-6; D is unclear. Germline values: CDR1 MGHRA, CDR2 YSYEKL. There are 15 residues in the CDR3. The germline V and J ends were trimmed by 4 bases and 7 bases, with 14 bases remaining between them.

The rearrangement joins TRBV11-2 to TRBJ2-1; D uncertain. V was pared by 3 bases and J by 0 bases, with 9 bases between. The V gene's germline CDR1 is SGHAT and CDR2 FQNNGV. The CDR3 loop spans 15 amino acids. CDR3 amino acids: CASSFSASSYNEQFF. CDR3 nucleotides: TGTGCCAGCAGCTTTTCTGCGAGCTCCTACAATGAGCAGTTCTTC. The variable domain in full, completed from reference TRBV11-2 and TRBJ2-1, reads EAGVAQSPRYKIIEKRQSVAFWCNPISGHATLYWYQQILGQGPKLLIQFQNNGVVDDSQLPKDRFSAERLKGVDSTLKIQPAKLEDSAVYLCASSFSASSYNEQFFGPGTRLTVL.

V and J are TRBV29-1 and TRBJ2-1; D remains unclear. Deletions cut 5 bases from V and 6 bases from J, with 14 bases between. Germline lookup yields CDR1 SQVTM and CDR2 ANQGSEA. This CDR3 is 13 amino acids long. The CDR3 DNA reads TGCAGCGTTTATGCCAGGTTTGTCAATGAGCAGTTCTTC. Translation gives CSVYARFVNEQFF.

The CDR3 nucleotides read TGTGCCAGCAGCTTAGTGGGGGGAATCAATCAGCCCCAGCATTTT. Its translation is CASSLVGGINQPQHF. This sequence joins TRBV7-6 and TRBJ1-5; D possibly corresponds to TRBD1 (5 bases). The CDR3 spans 15 residues. Germline assignment: CDR1 SGHVS and CDR2 FNYEAQ. V dropped 1 base and J dropped 3 bases, with 10 bases sitting between them.

V and J are TRBV13 and TRBJ2-3, with 12 bases lining up with TRBD2. The germline gives CDR1 PRHDT, CDR2 FYEKMQ (reference sequence). The CDR3 has 17 residues. V dropped 4 bases and J dropped 5; count of bases not matched to a gene: 10. The CDR3 region has the DNA TGTGCCAGCAGCTCCACTAGCGGGGGGCCCCGTCAAGATACGCAGTATTTT. This translates into CASSSTSGGPRQDTQYF.

This clone was found once. The chain employs TRBV10-3 and TRBJ2-2, with 14 nucleotides matching TRBD2. J was trimmed by 2 bases and V by 7 bases; bases with no gene match: 6. Germline CDR1 ENHRY, CDR2 SYGVKD. This CDR3 spans 17 amino acids. CDR3 in amino acids: CAITRTSGGINTGELFF. As DNA, the CDR3 is TGTGCCATCACCCGGACTAGCGGGGGGATTAACACCGGGGAGCTGTTTTTT.

The chain has TRBV11-2 and TRBJ2-7; D gene uncertain. The V and J ends lost 2 bases and 7 bases respectively, with 9 bases between them. CDR1 is SGHAT and CDR2 is FQNNGV in the germline V gene. The CDR3 is 12 amino acids. CDR3 nucleotides: TGTGCCAGCAGCTTAAGCCCGAGAGAGCAGTACTTC. This translates into CASSLSPREQYF.

The rearrangement links TRBV6-1 to TRBJ1-5; D ambiguous. Trimming left V 3 bases short and J 5 bases short, with 8 bases between. Germline V lookup: CDR1 MNHNS, CDR2 SASEGT. This CDR3 spans 13 amino acids. The CDR3 DNA is TGTGCCAGCAGTGAGAGGGTGGATCAGCCCCAGCATTTT. It specifies CASSERVDQPQHF.

The chain links TRBV4-3 to TRBJ2-7, with 8 nucleotides matching TRBD2. Germline V gives CDR1 LGHNA, CDR2 YSLEER. J gave up 2 bases and V 1 base, and 10 bases lay outside the gene matches. The CDR3 length is 17 residues. The chain's CDR3 is CASSQVSGTRGPYEQYF. In nucleotides, the CDR3 is TGCGCCAGCAGCCAAGTTTCCGGGACTAGGGGACCCTACGAGCAGTACTTC.

This clone was found once. V is TRBV5-6 and J is TRBJ1-2, with D unclear. CDR1 is SGHDT, CDR2 YYEEEE, per germline. The CDR3 is made up of 13 amino acids. V lost 0 bases to trimming and J lost 4 bases, with 7 bases between them. CDR3 in DNA: TGTGCCAGCAGCTTGGACAGAACCTATGGCTACACCTTC. This codes for CASSLDRTYGYTF.

This chain uses TRBV7-2 with TRBJ2-2; a possible D gene is TRBD2 (6 bases). The germline V and J ends were trimmed by 2 bases and 4 bases, with 11 bases remaining between them. The CDR3 is made up of 15 amino acids. Germline V gene sequence: CDR1 SGHTA, CDR2 FQGNSA. CDR3 amino acids: CASSLSIAVTGELFF. In DNA form, the CDR3 reads TGTGCCAGCAGCTTATCTATAGCGGTCACCGGGGAGCTGTTTTTT.

This rearrangement joins TRBV5-1 to TRBJ2-7; 8 nucleotides agree with TRBD1. The junction had 4 bases not matched to a gene; V was cut back by 0 bases and J by 2 bases. The CDR3 is 15 amino acids. Germline V CDR1 and CDR2: SGHRS, YFSETQ. CDR3 in amino acids: CASSLVTGATYEQYF. In DNA form, the CDR3 reads TGCGCCAGCAGCTTGGTGACAGGGGCAACCTACGAGCAGTACTTC.

The chain recombines TRBV18 with TRBJ2-3; perhaps TRBD1 as D (6 bases). Trimming took off 7 bases at V and 6 bases at J, with 14 bases between the two ends. CDR1 is KGHSH, CDR2 LQKENI, per germline. This CDR3 spans 13 amino acids. The CDR3 sequence: CASCYRTVDTQYF. CDR3 nucleotides: TGTGCCAGCTGTTACCGGACAGTCGATACGCAGTATTTT.

The chain couples TRBV3-1 (or the pseudogene TRBV3-2) to TRBJ2-1; 10 bases align to TRBD2. The V and J ends lost 2 bases and 10 bases, in that order; junction bases with no gene match: 11. Germline V gene sequence: CDR1 LGHDT, CDR2 YNNKEL (reference sequence). The CDR3 has 16 residues. This CDR3 is CASSQKGLAASREQFF. The CDR3 nucleotides are TGTGCCAGCAGCCAAAAAGGACTAGCGGCCTCCAGAGAGCAGTTCTTC.

A few counts support this clone. This chain connects TRBV7-9 to TRBJ1-1; D gene uncertain. V was cut by 3 bases and J by 1 base, with 6 bases left in between. This CDR3 comprises 13 residues. Germline V lookup: CDR1 SEHNR, CDR2 FQNEAQ (reference sequence). The CDR3 DNA is TGTGCCAGCAGCTTTTACGGGAACACTGAAGCTTTCTTT. Translated: CASSFYGNTEAFF. The whole variable domain, filled in from reference TRBV7-9 and TRBJ1-1, reads DTGVSQNPRHKITKRGQNVTFRCDPISEHNRLYWYRQTLGQGPEFLTYFQNEAQLEKSRLLSDRFSAERPKGSFSTLEIQRTEQGDSAMYLCASSFYGNTEAFFGQGTRLTVV.

The chain carries TRBV5-8 and TRBJ2-7; tentative D call: TRBD1 (5 bases). V lost 1 base and J lost 2, with 10 bases in between. The CDR3 spans 14 residues. Per germline, CDR1 SGHTS and CDR2 YDEGEE. CDR3 amino acids: CASSLKVQAYEQYF. CDR3 bases: TGTGCCAGCAGCTTGAAGGTACAGGCCTACGAGCAGTACTTC.

V usage is TRBV11-2 and J usage is TRBJ2-7; 8 nucleotides match TRBD2. The CDR3 has 14 residues. Germline V gene lookup returns CDR1 SGHAT and CDR2 FQNNGV. With V trimmed by 2 bases and J by 2 bases, 2 bases remained unmatched. The CDR3 bases are TGTGCCAGCAGCTTAACTAGCGGAACCTACGAGCAGTACTTC. Its translation: CASSLTSGTYEQYF.

V gene TRBV21-1 combines with J gene TRBJ2-1; the D call in the table, TRBD2, was not verified against the DNA. TRBV21-1 counts as a pseudogene. The CDR3 spans 19 residues. The DNA for the CDR3 is TGTGCCAGCAGCAAAGCTGGGACTAGCGGGTGTAGCTCCTACAATGAGCAGTTCTTC. It codes for CASSKAGTSGCSSYNEQFF.

The chain links TRBV12-3 or TRBV12-4 to TRBJ1-1; no clear D. V dropped 9 bases and J dropped 1 base, with 12 bases sitting between them. CDR3 length: 13 amino acids. The CDR3 sequence: CARGPARNTEAFF. The CDR3 DNA reads as TGTGCCAGGGGCCCGGCTCGGAACACTGAAGCTTTCTTT.

The chain joins TRBV4-1 to TRBJ1-6, with D unresolved. The CDR3 loop spans 12 amino acids. The germline V gene encodes CDR1 MGHRA and CDR2 YSYEKL. The V and J ends lost 2 bases and 7 bases respectively, with 3 bases between them. CDR3 sequence reads: CASSQPNSPLHF. CDR3 nucleotide sequence: TGCGCCAGCAGCCAACCAAATTCACCCCTCCACTTT.